This is a list of T cell receptor beta chains from one sample in a study of blood T cell repertoires in COVID-19. The repertoire was sequenced with immunoSEQ multiplex PCR; TCRdb's copy has only in-frame clones and lacks some. Of 53,000 or so clones listed, 90% are singletons. The material sequenced was peripheral blood. The receptor set was obtained from a human donor in a cohort sampled during active COVID-19. The CDR3 runs from the conserved cysteine through the conserved F or W. The D gene is left open where the match is weak. Clone size is stated in some rows and not others, as once, few, many or a class when expanded.

j_gene,v_gene,abundance,d_gene,CDR3aa,CDR3nt
TRBJ2-7,TRBV2,few,NA,CASSRDSLYEQYF,TGTGCCAGCAGCCGGGACTCGCTCTACGAGCAGTACTTC
TRBJ2-1,TRBV15,NA,TRBD2,CATSRMAGGKYNEQFF,TGTGCCACCTCCCGGATGGCGGGAGGGAAATACAATGAGCAGTTCTTC
TRBJ2-7,TRBV21-1,NA,NA,CASSKALNLLGQYF,TGTGCCAGCAGCAAAGCGCTTAACCTTCTAGGGCAGTACTTC
TRBJ2-1,TRBV29-1,NA,NA,CSSLLFNEQFF,TGCAGCAGCCTATTGTTTAATGAGCAGTTCTTC
TRBJ2-1,TRBV28,NA,TRBD2,CASSHSQGLAGGNEQFF,TGTGCCAGCAGCCATTCTCAGGGACTAGCGGGAGGAAATGAGCAGTTCTTC
TRBJ1-2,TRBV28,NA,NA,CASSPTSYGYTF,TGTGCCAGCAGCCCTACGAGCTATGGCTACACCTTC
TRBJ1-2,TRBV19,NA,NA,CASSIRGINLAYGYTF,TGTGCCAGTAGTATACGGGGGATTAATCTGGCCTATGGCTACACCTTC
TRBJ2-2,TRBV3-1/TRBV3-2,NA,TRBD1,CASSPWDRNTGELFF,TGTGCCAGCAGCCCCTGGGACAGGAACACCGGGGAGCTGTTTTTT
TRBJ1-1,TRBV30,NA,TRBD1,CAWSKGPGGTEAFF,TGTGCCTGGAGTAAAGGGCCAGGGGGAACTGAAGCTTTCTTT
TRBJ1-4,TRBV28,once,NA,CASSVERGRGEKLFF,TGTGCCAGCAGTGTAGAAAGGGGGAGGGGAGAAAAACTGTTTTTT
TRBJ1-6,TRBV18,NA,NA,CASSSDRDLHF,TGTGCCAGCTCTTCCGACAGAGACCTCCACTTT
TRBJ1-2,TRBV5-5,NA,NA,CASSLWVQEVTGYTF,TGTGCCAGCAGCTTGTGGGTCCAGGAGGTTACTGGCTACACCTTC
TRBJ1-6,TRBV4-2,NA,NA,CASSQANRAGSPLHF,TGTGCCAGCAGCCAAGCCAACAGGGCAGGATCACCCCTCCACTTT
TRBJ1-4,TRBV19,NA,NA,CASRDRPDNLEKLFF,TGTGCCAGTAGGGACCGACCGGACAATCTAGAAAAACTGTTTTTT
TRBJ2-5,TRBV7-2,NA,NA,CASSLGRMEETQYF,TGTGCCAGCAGCTTGGGTAGGATGGAGGAGACCCAGTACTTC
TRBJ2-1,TRBV9,NA,NA,CASSVDTSYNEQFF,TGTGCCAGCAGCGTAGACACTAGCTACAATGAGCAGTTCTTC
TRBJ2-1,TRBV11-2,NA,TRBD2,CASSLARLAGHNEQFF,TGTGCCAGCAGCTTGGCTAGACTAGCGGGGCACAATGAGCAGTTCTTC
TRBJ1-2,TRBV4-3,NA,NA,CASSLGGYQGYTF,TGCGCCAGCAGCCTAGGCGGGTATCAGGGCTACACCTTC
TRBJ2-1,TRBV7-9,NA,TRBD2,CASSLPKRETYNEQFF,TGTGCCAGCAGCTTACCTAAGCGGGAGACCTACAATGAGCAGTTCTTC
TRBJ1-2,TRBV3-1/TRBV3-2,NA,TRBD1,CASSQDFFAPGDSYGYTF,TGTGCCAGCAGCCAAGATTTTTTTGCCCCCGGGGACAGCTATGGCTACACCTTC
TRBJ2-5,TRBV29-1,once,NA,CSLGAAREETQYF,TGCAGCCTTGGAGCAGCGCGAGAAGAGACCCAGTACTTC
TRBJ2-3,TRBV7-9,NA,NA,CASSSKEGTTQYF,TGTGCCAGCAGTTCTAAAGAGGGAACTACGCAGTATTTT
TRBJ2-5,TRBV9,NA,TRBD2,CASSEGTGGRKETQYF,TGTGCCAGCAGCGAGGGGACGGGAGGGCGGAAAGAGACCCAGTACTTC
TRBJ2-2,TRBV29-1,NA,NA,CSVRGHANTGELFF,TGCAGCGTCAGGGGACACGCCAACACCGGGGAGCTGTTTTTT
TRBJ2-1,TRBV6-6,NA,TRBD2,CASSPAGEGYNEQFF,TGTGCCAGCAGTCCAGCGGGAGAAGGCTACAATGAGCAGTTCTTC
TRBJ2-3,TRBV11-2,once,TRBD2,CASSLDLAATSLLYF,TGTGCCAGCAGCTTAGATTTGGCCGCGACTAGCCTTCTGTATTTT
TRBJ1-1,TRBV2,NA,NA,CASNRFVVNTEAFF,TGTGCCAGCAATCGATTTGTAGTGAACACTGAAGCTTTCTTT
TRBJ2-7,TRBV6-2/TRBV6-3,NA,TRBD2,CASSYNRGTSGRKILYEQYF,TGTGCCAGCAGTTATAATCGAGGGACTAGCGGGAGGAAAATCCTCTACGAGCAGTACTTC
TRBJ2-3,TRBV21-1,NA,NA,CASSKETGRAALTDTQYF,TGTGCCAGCAGCAAAGAGACGGGGAGGGCGGCCCTCACAGATACGCAGTATTTT
TRBJ2-5,TRBV20-1,once,NA,CSARTEETQYF,TGCAGTGCTAGGACTGAAGAGACCCAGTACTTC
TRBJ1-2,TRBV30,few,NA,CACLTLGGDDYTF,TGTGCCTGCCTAACTCTAGGAGGGGATGACTACACCTTC
TRBJ1-3,TRBV9,NA,TRBD1,CASSPSDRGYTIYF,TGTGCCAGCAGCCCATCGGACAGGGGGTACACCATATATTTT
TRBJ2-1,TRBV20-1,NA,TRBD2,CSASRSGGLSEQFF,TGCAGTGCTAGTCGGAGCGGGGGACTGAGTGAGCAGTTCTTC
TRBJ2-2,TRBV19,NA,NA,CASSLSRTETGELFF,TGTGCCAGTAGTCTCTCCCGGACAGAAACCGGGGAGCTGTTTTTT
TRBJ1-2,TRBV15,NA,NA,CATSRDQGYTF,TGTGCCACCAGCAGAGATCAGGGCTACACCTTC
TRBJ2-2,TRBV9,NA,NA,CASSVAPDRTNTGELFF,TGTGCCAGCAGCGTAGCCCCAGACAGGACTAACACCGGGGAGCTGTTTTTT
TRBJ2-2,TRBV10-3,NA,TRBD1,CAINGGTGDTGELFF,TGTGCCATCAATGGTGGGACAGGGGACACCGGGGAGCTGTTTTTT
TRBJ2-3,TRBV7-3,NA,NA,CASSLGSASTDTQYF,TGTGCCAGCAGCTTAGGTAGTGCTAGCACAGATACGCAGTATTTT
TRBJ2-1,TRBV5-4,NA,NA,CASSPVISGSQFF,TGTGCCAGCAGCCCGGTGATTTCAGGCTCACAGTTCTTC
TRBJ2-3,TRBV12-3/TRBV12-4,NA,NA,CASSPRRGTQYF,TGTGCCAGCAGTCCGAGACGGGGTACGCAGTATTTT
TRBJ1-3,TRBV19,NA,NA,CASNSRQPGNTIYF,TGTGCCAGTAATTCGCGACAGCCTGGAAACACCATATATTTT
TRBJ1-3,TRBV15,NA,NA,CATSRVDGAGTIYF,TGTGCCACCAGCAGAGTAGACGGAGCTGGCACCATATATTTT
TRBJ2-3,TRBV2,NA,TRBD1,CASSPDRGTDTQYF,TGTGCCAGCAGTCCGGACAGGGGCACAGATACGCAGTATTTT
TRBJ1-4,TRBV24-1,NA,NA,CATSDLGEKLFF,TGTGCCACCAGTGATTTGGGCGAAAAACTGTTTTTT
TRBJ1-2,TRBV30,NA,NA,CAHRAGGYGYTF,TGTGCGCACAGGGCGGGAGGCTATGGCTACACCTTC
TRBJ2-7,TRBV2,NA,NA,CASSAGEARYEQYF,TGTGCCAGCAGCGCCGGAGAGGCGCGCTACGAGCAGTACTTC
TRBJ2-2,TRBV9,NA,NA,CASSSQTNTGELFF,TGTGCCAGCAGCTCACAAACGAACACCGGGGAGCTGTTTTTT